One and the same sample provided the 9 T cell receptor beta chains below, sequenced in a study of neurological immune-mediated disorders. One entry per CDR3 protein, called by TCRdb with MiXCR from the 5' RACE reads. The sample lists some 57,000 distinct CDR3 sequences; 3% to 4% were seen once. Sequencing was performed on PBMCs. The origin of the receptors is a woman in her sixties with multiple sclerosis.

This clonotype was seen many times. This sequence joins TRBV20-1 and TRBJ2-7; no firm D call. CDR1 and CDR2 (germline): DFQATT, SNEGSKA (reference sequence). This CDR3 is 14 amino acids long. V lost 6 bases, J lost 1 base, and 16 bases lay in between. The CDR3 sequence is CSAQLDLTSYEQYF. The CDR3 DNA is TGCAGTGCACAGCTGGACCTCACTTCCTACGAGCAGTACTTC.

This clonotype was seen ten or more times. The J gene is TRBJ1-2, the V gene TRBV11-2, with TRBD1 as a possible D gene (5 bases). V lost 5 bases and J lost 5, with 15 bases in between. The CDR3 is made up of 14 amino acids. From germline, CDR1 is SGHAT and CDR2 FQNNGV. The CDR3 loop reads CASSRIRTSYGYTF. In nucleotides, the CDR3 is TGTGCCAGCAGCAGGATCAGGACATCGTATGGCTACACCTTC.

At least ten counts were recorded for this clonotype. Here the CDR3 reads CSVEDGSGEQYF. The CDR3 DNA follows: TGCAGCGTTGAAGACGGGTCAGGCGAGCAGTACTTC. The chain recombines TRBV29-1 with TRBJ2-7; D is ambiguous. CDR3 size: 12 residues. The ends were cut back, 0 bases at V and 6 bases at J, with 9 bases in the middle. CDR1 is SQVTM, CDR2 ANQGSEA, per germline.

At least ten counts were recorded for this clonotype. The rearrangement uses TRBV4-1 and TRBJ2-7, with 7 bases aligning to TRBD1. This CDR3 contains 13 residues. The V and J ends lost 4 bases and 3 bases, in that order; junction bases with no gene match: 3. From germline, CDR1 is MGHRA and CDR2 YSYEKL. CDR3 loop: CASSRDRDYEQYF. The CDR3 DNA follows: TGCGCCAGCAGCCGGGACAGAGACTACGAGCAGTACTTC.

This clonotype appeared many times. The J gene is TRBJ2-2, the V gene TRBV5-1; 11 nucleotides line up with TRBD2. Unmatched junction bases numbered 9, after V lost 4 bases and J lost 7 bases. The V gene's germline CDR1 is SGHRS and CDR2 YFSETQ. The length of the CDR3 is 16 residues. The CDR3: CASSGSSGGPGGELFF. The CDR3 DNA follows: TGCGCCAGCAGCGGATCTAGCGGGGGGCCAGGCGGGGAGCTGTTTTTT.

This clonotype was counted many times. The rearrangement joins TRBV20-1 to TRBJ1-5, with no clear D. V shed 0 bases and J shed 0 bases, with 12 bases lying between them. Looked up from germline, CDR1 is DFQATT and CDR2 is SNEGSKA (reference sequence). The CDR3 runs to 16 residues. CDR3 in amino acids: CSARDQGSYSNQPQHF. The DNA for the CDR3 is TGCAGTGCTAGAGATCAAGGTTCATATAGCAATCAGCCCCAGCATTTT.

This clonotype appeared a few times. The chain has TRBV3-1 and TRBJ2-7; 7 nucleotides align to TRBD1. The V gene's germline CDR1 is LGHDT and CDR2 YNNKEL (reference sequence). CDR3 length: 13 residues. The V and J ends lost 4 bases and 4 bases, in that order; junction bases with no gene match: 4. CDR3 sequence reads: CASSRQGPYEQYF. The CDR3 nucleotides are TGTGCCAGCAGCCGACAGGGTCCGTACGAGCAGTACTTC.

For this clonotype: Given a much more abundant clone one base away, this may be a read error. The chain employs TRBV9 and TRBJ1-1, with D possibly being TRBD1 (6 bases). V lost 4 bases to trimming and J lost 3 bases, with 13 bases between them. CDR1 and CDR2 (germline): SGDLS, YYNGEE. The length of the CDR3 is 14 residues. CDR3 loop: CASSIETGHTEAFF. The CDR3 region has the DNA TGTGCCAGCAGCATAGAAACAGGGCACACTGAAGCTTTCTTT. The whole variable domain, filled in from reference TRBV9 and TRBJ1-1, reads DSGVTQTPKHLITATGQRVTLRCSPRSGDLSVYWYQQSLDQGLQFLIQYYNGEERAKGNILERFSAQQFPDLHSELNLSSLELGDSALYFCASSIETGHTEAFFGQGTRLTVV.

In this sample, this clonotype turned up many times. This chain links TRBV3-1 with TRBJ2-5, with 9 bases that match TRBD1. This CDR3 is 16 amino acids long. CDR1 LGHDT and CDR2 YNNKEL come from the germline V gene (reference sequence). V was pared by 4 bases and J by 5 bases, with 11 bases of the junction left unmatched. The CDR3 nucleotides read TGTGCCAGCAGCCGCAGCGGGACAGGGATTGCGGAGACCCAGTACTTC. It translates to CASSRSGTGIAETQYF.